This TCR beta chain was sequenced during a study of patients and donors after allogeneic stem cell transplantation. TCRdb recomputed calls from the RT-PCR reads with MiXCR, one row per CDR3 protein. The table shows roughly 940,000 distinct CDR3 sequences, with about 20% occurring only once. The origin of this receptor is a human donor who was either an allogeneic HSCT recipient or a stem cell or donor lymphocyte infusion donor (not recorded which). It is not recorded whose cells these are; they may come from a transplant donor. Specimen: blood, either unsorted or a sorted T cell fraction (not recorded which).

This CDR3 reads CASSLKQDGPYEQYF. The CDR3 coding sequence is TGTGCCAGCTCACTTAAACAGGACGGTCCCTACGAGCAGTACTTC. The V gene is TRBV18, the J gene TRBJ2-7; the D gene is possibly TRBD1 (5 bases). CDR1 and CDR2 (germline): KGHSH, LQKENI. The CDR3 is 15 residues long. V lost 4 bases to trimming and J lost 2 bases, with 15 bases between them.